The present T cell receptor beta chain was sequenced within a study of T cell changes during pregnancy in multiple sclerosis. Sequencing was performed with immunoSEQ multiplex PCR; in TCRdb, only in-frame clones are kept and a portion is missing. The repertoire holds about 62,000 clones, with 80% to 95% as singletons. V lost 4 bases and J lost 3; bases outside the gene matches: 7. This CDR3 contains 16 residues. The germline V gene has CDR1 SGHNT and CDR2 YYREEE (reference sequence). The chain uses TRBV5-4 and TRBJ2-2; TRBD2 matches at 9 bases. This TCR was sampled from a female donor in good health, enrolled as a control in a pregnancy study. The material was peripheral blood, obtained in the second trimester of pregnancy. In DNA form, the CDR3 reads TGTGCCAGCAGCCCCCTCCGCGGGAGGGACACCGGGGAGCTGTTTTTT. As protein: CASSPLRGRDTGELFF.